This T cell receptor beta chain was documented in a study of post-analysis software for immune sequencing data (dated by TCRdb to about 2015). Background on the whole study: The recorded disease courses included relapsing-remitting, secondary progressive and progressive-relapsing multiple sclerosis, and some patients had no subtype annotation. The patient repertoires were set against under 12 previously published healthy control repertoires from donors whose ages ranged from 6 to 25 years. A subset of samples was prepared in parallel using single-end sample barcoding, then pooled and co-amplified after Illumina adapter ligation.

Receptor amplification or capture employed PCR. Sequencing instrument: Illumina HiSeq 2500. To reduce PCR and sequencing biases, unique molecular identifiers were incorporated into the TCR beta cDNA libraries. Every 1 to 10 million input T cells yielded 500,000 or so cDNA molecules, meaning each molecule approximated one T cell. The patient libraries were prepared and sequenced with the same protocol used for the earlier healthy control dataset. Within a given batch, samples were prepared together, multiplexed and sequenced on the same HiSeq lane. As for the authors' bioinformatics: MIGEC was used to process the raw barcoded reads, and molecular identifier groups with only a single read were discarded before consensus assembly and CDR3 extraction. Clonotype tables were post-analysed with VDJtools, normalizing diversity by down-sampling all datasets to the smallest sample size. In repertoire overlap clustering, CDR3 amino acid sequences, but not nucleotide sequences, were matched to correct batch-related cross-sample contamination. TCRdb trimmed the raw reads at Q25, called clones with MiXCR and kept productive beta chains. One record per CDR3 amino acid sequence lists the most common genes and DNA. The V and J calls follow TCRdb's processing rather than the paper's. The sample table holds roughly 600,000 distinct CDR3 sequences, of which 44% were seen once. The ten largest account for around 1.7% of the sample.

To demonstrate the VDJtools post-analysis software, TCR beta repertoires were profiled from the peripheral blood of about 13 young patients with multiple sclerosis. The multiple sclerosis patients were children and adolescents ranging in age from about 6 to 17 years. Paper-wide results and their limitations: Significantly higher frequencies in patients than in controls were found for roughly 5 TRBV segments, including TRBV5-6, TRBV5-1 and TRBV20-1. The control group was slightly older than the multiple sclerosis patient group. Compared with controls, multiple sclerosis patients had significantly lower normalized Chao1 diversity, a finding suggesting substantial peripheral T-cell clonal expansion. Direct clustering with F measure revealed strong co-clustering of samples prepared in the same batch, which led to a batch-effect correction.

With regard to this clonotype: Its target antigen remains unknown. No clone much larger than this one lies a single base away; base qualities are absent.

The CDR3 covers 16 residues, taking in both the cysteine and the phenylalanine. Of all the DNA, just the CDR3 is kept, 48 bases in frame from base 1. Reading the germline V gene gives CDR1 MNHEY and CDR2 SVGAGI. For this chain, trimming is 6 bases at the V end and 0 bases at the J end, and the number of junction bases without a gene match is 7. The source of this sequence is a girl aged 5 to 17 with multiple sclerosis. The rearrangement combines TRBV6-5 with TRBJ2-4, and TRBD1 matches 8 of the central bases. Sequences were obtained from blood. The CDR3 region has the sequence CASSSGQGLAKNIQYF. The DNA sequence is as follows: TGTGCCAGCAGCTCCGGACAGGGACTAGCCAAAAACATTCAGTACTTC.